This TCR beta chain was captured in a study of T cells after yellow fever vaccination. Study overall: Fractions of low cell number were prepared using SMART-Seq v4 Ultra Low Input.

General observations from the study: After the booster, roughly 96% of CD4 and 75% to 90% of CD8 primary-response clones were re-detected. A faster peak, day 5 versus 15, was reached by the weaker secondary response.

UMIs were added to TCR cDNA along with a universal primer site when it was made by 5'RACE template switching. TCRdb fed the 5' RACE reads into MiXCR, producing one record per CDR3 protein. The sample includes some 340,000 distinct CDR3 sequences, approximately 11% of them seen just once. A word on this clonotype: Its matching antigen is unknown.

Per germline, CDR1 LGHNA and CDR2 YNFKEQ. Trimming shortened V by 0 bases and J by 6 bases, and 3 bases separated the two germline ends. The CDR3 extends over 13 amino acids. The rearrangement joins TRBV4-2 to TRBJ1-6, with D hard to call. The origin of this receptor is a young man who received the YFV17D yellow fever vaccine. Sequencing was performed on CD4+ T cells sorted from PBMCs, taken 45 days after the yellow fever booster vaccination. CDR3 sequence reads: CASSQESNSPLHF. CDR3 DNA sequence: TGTGCCAGCAGCCAAGAGAGTAATTCACCCCTCCACTTT.